The 17 T cell receptor beta chains reported below all come from one sample, sequenced in a study of CD8 T cells in ankylosing spondylitis. TCRdb used MiXCR to reprocess the 5' RACE reads, holding one entry per CDR3 protein. The sample carries 350,000 or so distinct CDR3 sequences, roughly 14% recorded once. The specimen was blood, either unsorted or a sorted T cell fraction (not recorded which). The source of these receptors is a male donor with ankylosing spondylitis or in good health (not recorded which).

Only a few counts were recorded for this clonotype. This chain connects TRBV18 to TRBJ1-4, with TRBD1 as a possible D gene (5 bases). CDR1 and CDR2 (germline): KGHSH, LQKENI. The CDR3 totals 14 residues. V was cut by 5 bases and J by 7 bases, with 14 bases left in between. The CDR3 nucleotides are TGTGCCAGCTCAGCAATAGGGACGGGTGAAAAACTGTTTTTT. Residues: CASSAIGTGEKLFF. The whole variable domain, remainder taken from reference TRBV18 and TRBJ1-4, is NAGVMQNPRHLVRRRGQEARLRCSPMKGHSHVYWYRQLPEEGLKFMVYLQKENIIDESGMPKERFSAEFPKEGPSILRIQQVVRGDSAAYFCASSAIGTGEKLFFGSGTQLSVL.

This clonotype occurred a few times. The chain uses TRBV30 and TRBJ1-3, with D hard to call. The germline V gene has CDR1 GTSNPN and CDR2 SVGIG (reference sequence). The CDR3 is made up of 13 amino acids. Trimming cost V 4 bases and J 0 bases, with 7 bases left between them. The CDR3 bases are TGTGCCTGGATGGTTCGCTCTGGAAACACCATATATTTT. Translation gives CAWMVRSGNTIYF.

This clonotype was found a few times. The V call is TRBV5-1, the J call TRBJ2-5; the D gene could be TRBD1 or TRBD2 (5 bases each). V lost 4 bases to trimming and J lost 7 bases, with 14 bases between them. Germline CDR1 reads SGHRS; CDR2 reads YFSETQ. The CDR3 covers 13 residues. The CDR3 nucleotides are TGCGCCAGCAGCCCGGACATCGGAGGGACCCAGTACTTC. It yields the protein CASSPDIGGTQYF.

This clonotype was found a few times. V gene TRBV5-4 combines with J gene TRBJ2-1, with D possibly being TRBD1 (5 bases). The CDR3 has 15 amino acids. Trimming took 0 bases from V and 8 from J, leaving 15 bases between them. Germline lookup yields CDR1 SGHNT and CDR2 YYREEE (reference sequence). CDR3 residues: CASSLGRGFGYEQFF. The CDR3 DNA follows: TGTGCCAGCAGCTTGGGTAGGGGCTTTGGATATGAGCAGTTCTTC.

This clonotype was counted only a few times. V usage is TRBV4-1 and J usage is TRBJ1-1; D possibly corresponds to TRBD1 (6 bases). V shed 4 bases and J shed 4 bases, with 10 bases lying between them. Germline CDR1 is MGHRA and CDR2 is YSYEKL. This CDR3 comprises 13 residues. The CDR3, as DNA: TGCGCCAGCAGCCGGGGGGCGAGCACTGAAGCTTTCTTT. Translating it yields CASSRGASTEAFF.

This clonotype was picked up a small number of times. V usage is TRBV3-1 and J usage is TRBJ2-5; D not resolved. V was shortened by 1 base and J by 2 bases, with 8 bases between the two germline ends. From germline, CDR1 is LGHDT and CDR2 YNNKEL (reference sequence). The CDR3 loop spans 14 amino acids. In DNA, the CDR3 is TGTGCCAGCAGCCAAGTATCCCATCAAGAGACCCAGTACTTC. Amino acids: CASSQVSHQETQYF.

This clonotype has just a few counts. The chain recombines TRBV9 with TRBJ2-1; D is perhaps TRBD1 (6 bases). The germline gives CDR1 SGDLS, CDR2 YYNGEE. This CDR3 is built from 16 residues. With 1 base removed from V and 0 bases from J, the gap between germline ends came to 11 bases. Here the CDR3 DNA reads TGTGCCAGCAGCGTATTAGGGGGAAACTCCTACAATGAGCAGTTCTTC. It translates to CASSVLGGNSYNEQFF.

This clonotype was seen only a few times. The chain is built from TRBV5-1 and TRBJ1-1; D is undetermined. This CDR3 has 14 residues. With 6 bases removed from V and 0 bases from J, the gap between germline ends came to 12 bases. The germline gives CDR1 SGHRS, CDR2 YFSETQ. In DNA, the CDR3 is TGCGCCAGCAAAGCTTCGACTGTGAACACTGAAGCTTTCTTT. This gives the protein CASKASTVNTEAFF.

The genes are TRBV5-1 and TRBJ2-3; weak D call: TRBD2 (6 bases). This CDR3 contains 15 residues. Trimming took off 5 bases at V and 6 bases at J, with 19 bases between the two ends. The germline V gene encodes CDR1 SGHRS and CDR2 YFSETQ. CDR3 sequence: CASRGGAGNTDTQYF. The CDR3 DNA sequence: TGCGCCAGCAGAGGCGGGGCTGGGAACACGGATACGCAGTATTTT.

The chain uses TRBV9 and TRBJ2-2; D is ambiguous. This CDR3 has 15 residues. Germline V CDR1 and CDR2: SGDLS, YYNGEE. V was pared by 3 bases and J by 0 bases, with 9 bases between. In DNA, the CDR3 is TGTGCCAGCAGCGCCGTGGGGTCGAACACCGGGGAGCTGTTTTTT. Protein sequence: CASSAVGSNTGELFF.

This clonotype has only a few counts. This sequence joins TRBV10-3 and TRBJ1-4; weak D call: TRBD1 (6 bases). V was shortened by 2 bases and J by 4 bases, with 8 bases between the two germline ends. CDR3 length equals 14 residues. Germline lookup yields CDR1 ENHRY and CDR2 SYGVKD. CDR3: CAISEPDSNEKLFF. CDR3 DNA sequence: TGTGCCATCAGTGAGCCGGACAGTAATGAAAAACTGTTTTTT.

The rearrangement links TRBV5-1 to TRBJ2-3; D is perhaps TRBD1 (6 bases). Germline V gene lookup returns CDR1 SGHRS and CDR2 YFSETQ. The V end lost 2 bases, the J end lost 6 bases, and 13 bases lay between the germline ends. This CDR3 has 14 residues. CDR3 sequence: CASSLSGGLDTQYF. CDR3 DNA sequence: TGCGCCAGCAGCTTATCTGGGGGCTTGGATACGCAGTATTTT.

V gene TRBV3-1 combines with J gene TRBJ2-1; 10 bases are shared with TRBD2. The germline CDR1 and CDR2 sequences are LGHDT and YNNKEL (reference sequence). The trim removed 1 base at V and 10 bases at J, leaving 7 bases unmatched. This CDR3 comprises 15 residues. The CDR3 here is CASSQGEREGGEQFF. The CDR3 nucleotides are TGTGCCAGCAGCCAAGGGGAGCGGGAGGGTGGAGAGCAGTTCTTC.

This clonotype was picked up a small number of times. V and J are TRBV20-1 and TRBJ2-5; D gene uncertain. The CDR3 runs 10 residues. CDR1 and CDR2 from the germline V gene are DFQATT and SNEGSKA (reference sequence). Trimming removed 6 bases at V and 3 bases at J, with 5 bases between. This CDR3 is CSAFKETQYF. In DNA form, the CDR3 reads TGCAGTGCCTTCAAAGAGACCCAGTACTTC.

This clonotype was observed a handful of times. The genes are TRBV5-1 and TRBJ1-5, with 8 bases that match TRBD1. V lost 0 bases to trimming and J lost 4 bases; unmatched junction nucleotides: 3. Germline V CDR1 and CDR2: SGHRS, YFSETQ. The CDR3 spans 15 residues. The CDR3 is CASSLAGGANQPQHF. The CDR3 region has the DNA TGCGCCAGCAGCTTGGCAGGGGGCGCTAATCAGCCCCAGCATTTT.

This clonotype was seen a few times. This chain links TRBV5-1 with TRBJ1-1; D is ambiguous. This CDR3 comprises 15 residues. V was pared by 3 bases and J by 1 base, with 13 bases between. CDR1 is SGHRS and CDR2 is YFSETQ in the germline V gene. CDR3 loop: CASSYGLVANTEAFF. The CDR3 DNA reads TGCGCCAGCAGCTATGGATTAGTGGCGAACACTGAAGCTTTCTTT.

This clonotype was seen only a few times. V usage is TRBV6-1 and J usage is TRBJ2-7; 10 nucleotides agree with TRBD2. This CDR3 spans 16 amino acids. J was trimmed by 3 bases and V by 6 bases; bases with no gene match: 11. From germline, CDR1 is MNHNS and CDR2 SASEGT. The CDR3 nucleotides are TGTGCCAGCAGCAACGCGTTAGCGGGGGGTCGCTACGAGCAGTACTTC. Translated: CASSNALAGGRYEQYF.